Described below is a single T cell receptor (beta chain) sequence and its context. This CDR3 has 12 residues. The V gene's germline CDR1 is SNHLY and CDR2 FYNNEI. Between the trimmed V and J ends, which lost 8 bases and 7 bases, there was a span of 11 bases. This entry comes from a study of T cell repertoires in cytomegalovirus infection. TCRdb re-called the reads with MiXCR, one entry per CDR3 protein. The repertoire has about 140,000 distinct CDR3 sequences, roughly 6.5% of them found once; the top ten carry around 17%. This receptor was taken from a human donor in good health (CMV status not recorded). Some clones in this sample may be carry-over from other donors' samples. The specimen sequenced was PBMCs. This chain connects TRBV2 to TRBJ1-4, with a weak D call TRBD1 (5 bases). CDR3 protein: CASAQGFEKLFF. CDR3 bases: TGTGCCAGCGCCCAGGGATTTGAAAAACTGTTTTTT. Based on the CDR3 plus reference TRBV2 and TRBJ1-4, the full variable domain is EPEVTQTPSHQVTQMGQEVILRCVPISNHLYFYWYRQILGQKVEFLVSFYNNEISEKSEIFDDQFSVERPDGSNFTLKIRSTKLEDSAMYFCASAQGFEKLFFGSGTQLSVL.